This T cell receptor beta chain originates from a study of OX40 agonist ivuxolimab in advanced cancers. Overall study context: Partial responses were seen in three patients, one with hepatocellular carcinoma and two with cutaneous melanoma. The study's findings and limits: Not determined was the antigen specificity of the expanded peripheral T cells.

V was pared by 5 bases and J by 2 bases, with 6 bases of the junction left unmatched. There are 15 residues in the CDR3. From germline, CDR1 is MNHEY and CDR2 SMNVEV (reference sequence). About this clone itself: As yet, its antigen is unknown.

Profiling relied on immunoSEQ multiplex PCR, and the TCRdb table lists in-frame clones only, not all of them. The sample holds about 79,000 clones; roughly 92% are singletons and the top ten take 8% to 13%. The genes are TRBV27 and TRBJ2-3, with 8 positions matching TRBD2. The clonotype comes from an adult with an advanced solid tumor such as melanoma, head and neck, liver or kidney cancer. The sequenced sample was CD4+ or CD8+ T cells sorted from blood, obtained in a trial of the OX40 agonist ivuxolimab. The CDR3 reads CASSITSGNTDTQYF. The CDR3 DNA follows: TGTGCCAGCAGTATAACTAGCGGTAACACAGATACGCAGTATTTT.